Below, 17 T cell receptor beta chains from the same sample are listed, as sequenced in a study of blood T cell repertoires in COVID-19 (TCRdb year 2020). To prepare the library, the immunoSEQ multiplex PCR assay was applied. In TCRdb, the immuneACCESS table is reduced to in-frame sequences with V and J assigned. These tables do not hold every clone; where another copy was compared, an unresolved V gene accounts for under half, and the others remain unexplained. The sample includes a few hundred thousand clones, with approximately 90% observed a single time. The ten most abundant clones make up approximately 12% of the sample. Sequencing input: peripheral blood. The receptors here all came from a woman aged 18-29 years who had recovered from COVID-19.

The V call is TRBV6-6, the J call TRBJ2-3; 8 bases agree with TRBD1. Germline CDR1 reads MNHNY; CDR2 reads SVGAGI (reference sequence). The CDR3 extends over 15 amino acids. The junction had 8 bases not matched to a gene; V was cut back by 6 bases and J by 3 bases. CDR3 region: CASRLGQGGTDTQYF. The CDR3 nucleotides are TGTGCCAGCAGGCTAGGACAGGGAGGTACAGATACGCAGTATTTT.

The chain uses TRBV6-5 and TRBJ2-7; no clear D. V lost 0 bases, J lost 7 bases, and 4 bases lay in between. CDR1 and CDR2 from the germline V gene are MNHEY and SVGAGI. The CDR3 length is 11 residues. The CDR3 loop reads CASSYSREQYF. CDR3 bases: TGTGCCAGCAGTTACTCGCGGGAGCAGTACTTC.

The rearrangement uses TRBV15 and TRBJ1-5; no clear D. The CDR3 covers 12 residues. Trimming took 1 base from V and 7 from J, leaving 5 bases between them. Germline V gives CDR1 LNHNV, CDR2 YYDKDF (reference sequence). The CDR3 coding sequence is TGTGCCACCAGCAGAGTTCAACAGCCCCAGCATTTT. This gives the protein CATSRVQQPQHF.

The chain carries TRBV2 and TRBJ2-3; 10 bases map to TRBD2. This CDR3 has 15 amino acids. V gave up 8 bases and J gave up 3 bases; unmatched junction bases: 8. CDR1 is SNHLY, CDR2 FYNNEI, per germline. In DNA, the CDR3 is TGTGCCAGCCTTGACCTAGCGGGAGAGACAGATACGCAGTATTTT. This codes for CASLDLAGETDTQYF. The full variable domain, its missing parts supplied by reference TRBV2 and TRBJ2-3, is EPEVTQTPSHQVTQMGQEVILRCVPISNHLYFYWYRQILGQKVEFLVSFYNNEISEKSEIFDDQFSVERPDGSNFTLKIRSTKLEDSAMYFCASLDLAGETDTQYFGPGTRLTVL.

V and J are TRBV10-2 and TRBJ1-2; TRBD1 is a possible D gene (6 bases). CDR3 length: 13 residues. Per the germline V gene, CDR1 is WSHSY and CDR2 is SAAADI. Trimming cost V 0 bases and J 8 bases, with 10 bases left between them. The CDR3 sequence is CASSESTGKGYTF. The CDR3 bases are TGCGCCAGCAGTGAGTCGACAGGTAAAGGCTACACCTTC.

This clone has just one count. The V gene is TRBV9, the J gene TRBJ2-1, with D perhaps TRBD2 (6 bases). CDR1 is SGDLS, CDR2 YYNGEE, per germline. CDR3 size: 16 residues. The V and J ends lost 0 bases and 2 bases respectively, with 12 bases between them. Written as DNA, the CDR3 is TGTGCCAGCAGCGTAGATAGCGGCCTACCCTACAATGAGCAGTTCTTC. Its translation is CASSVDSGLPYNEQFF.

The chain carries TRBV5-6 and TRBJ1-2; 8 nucleotides align to TRBD1. There are 15 residues in the CDR3. The V gene's germline CDR1 is SGHDT and CDR2 YYEEEE. V lost 5 bases and J lost 5; bases outside the gene matches: 11. CDR3 in amino acids: CASRETGGARYGYTF. The CDR3 coding sequence is TGTGCCAGCAGAGAAACAGGGGGGGCAAGGTATGGCTACACCTTC.

This chain connects TRBV4-3 to TRBJ1-3; 8 bases map to TRBD1. V lost 0 bases, J lost 4 bases, and 5 bases stayed unmatched. Germline CDR1 LGHNA, CDR2 YSLEER. The CDR3 has 16 residues. The CDR3 DNA reads as TGCGCCAGCAGCCAAGATTCAGGGGGCGGCGGAAACACCATATATTTT. This codes for CASSQDSGGGGNTIYF.

This clone has just one count. V is TRBV12-3 or TRBV12-4 and J is TRBJ1-2; 8 bases are shared with TRBD1. Trimming cost V 8 bases and J 3 bases; bases outside gene matches: 5. CDR3 length: 13 amino acids. The DNA of the CDR3 is TGTGCCAGCTCAGGGGGCGCGGACTATGGCTACACCTTC. Encoded protein: CASSGGADYGYTF.

The CDR3 DNA is TGTGCCAGCAGCTTGGACTCCCACACCGGGGAGCTGTTTTTT. This encodes CASSLDSHTGELFF. V gene TRBV5-6 combines with J gene TRBJ2-2; the D is unclear. Germline lookup yields CDR1 SGHDT and CDR2 YYEEEE. The CDR3 has 14 amino acids. Trimming left V 0 bases short and J 3 bases short, with 6 bases between. Variable domain in full (rest from reference TRBV5-6 and TRBJ2-2): DAGVTQSPTHLIKTRGQQVTLRCSPKSGHDTVSWYQQALGQGPQFIFQYYEEEERQRGNFPDRFSGHQFPNYSSELNVNALLLGDSALYLCASSLDSHTGELFFGEGSRLTVL.

The chain uses TRBV24-1 and TRBJ2-2; the D gene is possibly TRBD1 (6 bases). The CDR3 extends over 16 amino acids. CDR1 is KGHDR and CDR2 is SFDVKD in the germline V gene. V was shortened by 1 base and J by 1 base, with 9 bases between the two germline ends. CDR3 protein: CATSDFTGKNTGELFF. The CDR3 nucleotides are TGTGCCACCAGTGATTTTACAGGGAAGAACACCGGGGAGCTGTTTTTT.

J is TRBJ2-2 and V is TRBV4-1; no reliable D call. V lost 0 bases and J 0 bases, leaving 14 bases between the germline ends. This CDR3 contains 18 residues. The germline gives CDR1 MGHRA, CDR2 YSYEKL. Written as DNA, the CDR3 is TGCGCCAGCAGCCAAGATATTGTGGCGGAGACGAACACCGGGGAGCTGTTTTTT. It specifies CASSQDIVAETNTGELFF.

Only one count was recorded for this clone. The chain combines TRBV29-1 with TRBJ1-2; D unresolved. The CDR3 sequence is 13 residues long. The V gene's germline CDR1 is SQVTM and CDR2 ANQGSEA. V was pared by 2 bases and J by 7 bases, with 14 bases between. The DNA of the CDR3 is TGCAGCGTTGAAATACAGTCCAGATCTGGCTACACCTTC. Its translation: CSVEIQSRSGYTF.

J is TRBJ1-3 and V is TRBV7-6, with TRBD1 matching over 7 bases. The V and J ends lost 5 bases and 0 bases, in that order; junction bases with no gene match: 4. This CDR3 comprises 15 residues. Germline CDR1 and CDR2: SGHVS and FNYEAQ. For the CDR3, the DNA is TGTGCCAGCAGCATGGGACAGTTCTCTGGAAACACCATATATTTT. This encodes CASSMGQFSGNTIYF.

The J gene is TRBJ2-7, the V gene TRBV30; D not certain. The germline CDR1 and CDR2 sequences are GTSNPN and SVGIG (reference sequence). The CDR3 runs to 13 residues. Trimming removed 4 bases from V and 0 bases from J, with 10 bases in between. The CDR3 DNA reads as TGTGCCTGGACAAAAACGAGCTCCTACGAGCAGTACTTC. It translates to CAWTKTSSYEQYF.

The chain recombines TRBV7-2 with TRBJ2-7; 7 bases match TRBD2. The CDR3 runs 16 residues. Germline V gene data show CDR1 as SGHTA and CDR2 as FQGNSA. V shed 1 base and J 0 bases; nucleotides not matched to a gene: 6. The DNA for the CDR3 is TGTGCCAGCAGCTTAGGCGGGAGTGTGAGCTCCTACGAGCAGTACTTC. It is translated as CASSLGGSVSSYEQYF.

A single count supports this clone. The chain employs TRBV6-2 or TRBV6-3 and TRBJ2-7; D might be TRBD1 (7 bases). Germline CDR1 MNHEY, CDR2 SVGEGT. The germline V and J ends were trimmed by 5 bases and 4 bases, with 18 bases remaining between them. The CDR3 has 15 residues. The CDR3 is CASSPLTGRIYEQYF. The CDR3 DNA reads TGTGCCAGCAGTCCCTTGACAGGGAGGATTTACGAGCAGTACTTC.